This entry describes one TCR beta chain. The antigen remains unidentified. At one end the junction does not follow the germline gene, possibly because of a read error. The CDR3 runs to 16 residues. CDR1 and CDR2 from the germline V gene are SNHLY and FYNNEI. An expansion of CD8+CD57+ cells by flow cytometry had been shown in patients chosen for sequencing. Patients were treatment-naive when blood was sampled. This sample is drawn from a study of CD8+CD57+ T cells in acquired aplastic anemia. As for the study in general: An average of roughly 3 ug of DNA was obtained from sorted CD4+ and CD8+ cells. Whole-study findings and limits: There were 25 to 35 CD8+ CDR3 sequences that occurred in both patients and controls.

Genomic DNA, serving as template, underwent TCR beta VDJ and CDR3 profiling. Each CDR3 protein gets one entry after TCRdb re-called the reads with MiXCR. The sample yields fewer than 200,000 distinct CDR3 sequences, roughly half seen once. The TCR comes from a human donor with aplastic anemia. The specimen sequenced was sorted CD4+, CD8+, or CD8+CD57+ T cells (not recorded which) from PBMCs. This chain connects TRBV2 to TRBJ2-2, with no clear D. The CDR3 nucleotides read TGTGCCACCAGTGATCACCGGGCCGTGAACACCGGGGAGCTGTTTTTT. Residues: CATSDHRAVNTGELFF.